These 5 T cell receptor beta chains originate from one sample sequenced in a study of cytotoxic CD8 clonotypes in ibrutinib-treated CLL. Sequencing was performed with immunoSEQ multiplex PCR; in TCRdb, only in-frame clones are kept and a portion is missing. The sample holds more than 75,000 clones, approximately 80% seen once. The specimen comprised PBMCs, sampled after 24 months of ibrutinib treatment. Receptor source: a human donor with chronic lymphocytic leukemia.

This sequence joins TRBV19 and TRBJ2-1, with 10 bases that match TRBD2. This CDR3 is built from 16 residues. Trimming removed 1 base from V and 8 bases from J; junction bases left unmatched: 8. In germline, CDR1 is LNHDA, CDR2 SQIVND (reference sequence). CDR3 bases: TGTGCCAGTAGTATAGTGGAGCGGGAGGGCCTGGATGAGCAGTTCTTC. Its protein product is CASSIVEREGLDEQFF. The variable domain in full, with the rest retrieved from reference TRBV19 and TRBJ2-1, is DGGITQSPKYLFRKEGQNVTLSCEQNLNHDAMYWYRQDPGQGLRLIYYSQIVNDFQKGDIAEGYSVSREKKESFPLTVTSAQKNPTAFYLCASSIVEREGLDEQFFGPGTRLTVL.

A few counts support this clone. The chain carries TRBV19 and TRBJ1-6; no clear D. CDR1 and CDR2 (germline): LNHDA, SQIVND (reference sequence). Trimming took off 7 bases at V and 9 bases at J, with 19 bases between the two ends. This CDR3 contains 15 residues. CDR3 bases: TGTGCCAGTACCACGGGTCAGGCTTTTAGTTCACCCCTCCACTTT. This translates into CASTTGQAFSSPLHF.

This clone was seen only once. The chain combines TRBV5-1 with TRBJ2-5, with 7 bases matching TRBD1. The V gene's germline CDR1 is SGHRS and CDR2 YFSETQ. This CDR3 spans 15 amino acids. V lost 5 bases to trimming and J lost 5 bases; unmatched junction nucleotides: 12. CDR3 in amino acids: CASSHGTGVEETQYF. CDR3 nucleotide sequence: TGCGCCAGCAGTCATGGAACAGGGGTGGAGGAGACCCAGTACTTC.

This chain uses TRBV28 with TRBJ2-7; a weak D match, TRBD2 (5 bases). V was clipped by 8 bases and J by 2 bases, with 10 bases between them. Germline V lookup: CDR1 MDHEN, CDR2 SYDVKM. The CDR3 totals 12 residues. The CDR3 DNA follows: TGTGCCAGCGGTGCGGGTACCTACGAGCAGTACTTC. As protein: CASGAGTYEQYF.

This clone was recorded only once. V usage is TRBV28 and J usage is TRBJ2-7; D gene unclear. Germline V CDR1 and CDR2: MDHEN, SYDVKM. The CDR3 spans 16 residues. The germline V and J ends were trimmed by 2 bases and 6 bases, with 20 bases remaining between them. This CDR3 reads CASSLRQASPTREQYF. DNA for the CDR3: TGTGCCAGCAGTTTACGGCAGGCCTCCCCAACGCGCGAGCAGTACTTC.